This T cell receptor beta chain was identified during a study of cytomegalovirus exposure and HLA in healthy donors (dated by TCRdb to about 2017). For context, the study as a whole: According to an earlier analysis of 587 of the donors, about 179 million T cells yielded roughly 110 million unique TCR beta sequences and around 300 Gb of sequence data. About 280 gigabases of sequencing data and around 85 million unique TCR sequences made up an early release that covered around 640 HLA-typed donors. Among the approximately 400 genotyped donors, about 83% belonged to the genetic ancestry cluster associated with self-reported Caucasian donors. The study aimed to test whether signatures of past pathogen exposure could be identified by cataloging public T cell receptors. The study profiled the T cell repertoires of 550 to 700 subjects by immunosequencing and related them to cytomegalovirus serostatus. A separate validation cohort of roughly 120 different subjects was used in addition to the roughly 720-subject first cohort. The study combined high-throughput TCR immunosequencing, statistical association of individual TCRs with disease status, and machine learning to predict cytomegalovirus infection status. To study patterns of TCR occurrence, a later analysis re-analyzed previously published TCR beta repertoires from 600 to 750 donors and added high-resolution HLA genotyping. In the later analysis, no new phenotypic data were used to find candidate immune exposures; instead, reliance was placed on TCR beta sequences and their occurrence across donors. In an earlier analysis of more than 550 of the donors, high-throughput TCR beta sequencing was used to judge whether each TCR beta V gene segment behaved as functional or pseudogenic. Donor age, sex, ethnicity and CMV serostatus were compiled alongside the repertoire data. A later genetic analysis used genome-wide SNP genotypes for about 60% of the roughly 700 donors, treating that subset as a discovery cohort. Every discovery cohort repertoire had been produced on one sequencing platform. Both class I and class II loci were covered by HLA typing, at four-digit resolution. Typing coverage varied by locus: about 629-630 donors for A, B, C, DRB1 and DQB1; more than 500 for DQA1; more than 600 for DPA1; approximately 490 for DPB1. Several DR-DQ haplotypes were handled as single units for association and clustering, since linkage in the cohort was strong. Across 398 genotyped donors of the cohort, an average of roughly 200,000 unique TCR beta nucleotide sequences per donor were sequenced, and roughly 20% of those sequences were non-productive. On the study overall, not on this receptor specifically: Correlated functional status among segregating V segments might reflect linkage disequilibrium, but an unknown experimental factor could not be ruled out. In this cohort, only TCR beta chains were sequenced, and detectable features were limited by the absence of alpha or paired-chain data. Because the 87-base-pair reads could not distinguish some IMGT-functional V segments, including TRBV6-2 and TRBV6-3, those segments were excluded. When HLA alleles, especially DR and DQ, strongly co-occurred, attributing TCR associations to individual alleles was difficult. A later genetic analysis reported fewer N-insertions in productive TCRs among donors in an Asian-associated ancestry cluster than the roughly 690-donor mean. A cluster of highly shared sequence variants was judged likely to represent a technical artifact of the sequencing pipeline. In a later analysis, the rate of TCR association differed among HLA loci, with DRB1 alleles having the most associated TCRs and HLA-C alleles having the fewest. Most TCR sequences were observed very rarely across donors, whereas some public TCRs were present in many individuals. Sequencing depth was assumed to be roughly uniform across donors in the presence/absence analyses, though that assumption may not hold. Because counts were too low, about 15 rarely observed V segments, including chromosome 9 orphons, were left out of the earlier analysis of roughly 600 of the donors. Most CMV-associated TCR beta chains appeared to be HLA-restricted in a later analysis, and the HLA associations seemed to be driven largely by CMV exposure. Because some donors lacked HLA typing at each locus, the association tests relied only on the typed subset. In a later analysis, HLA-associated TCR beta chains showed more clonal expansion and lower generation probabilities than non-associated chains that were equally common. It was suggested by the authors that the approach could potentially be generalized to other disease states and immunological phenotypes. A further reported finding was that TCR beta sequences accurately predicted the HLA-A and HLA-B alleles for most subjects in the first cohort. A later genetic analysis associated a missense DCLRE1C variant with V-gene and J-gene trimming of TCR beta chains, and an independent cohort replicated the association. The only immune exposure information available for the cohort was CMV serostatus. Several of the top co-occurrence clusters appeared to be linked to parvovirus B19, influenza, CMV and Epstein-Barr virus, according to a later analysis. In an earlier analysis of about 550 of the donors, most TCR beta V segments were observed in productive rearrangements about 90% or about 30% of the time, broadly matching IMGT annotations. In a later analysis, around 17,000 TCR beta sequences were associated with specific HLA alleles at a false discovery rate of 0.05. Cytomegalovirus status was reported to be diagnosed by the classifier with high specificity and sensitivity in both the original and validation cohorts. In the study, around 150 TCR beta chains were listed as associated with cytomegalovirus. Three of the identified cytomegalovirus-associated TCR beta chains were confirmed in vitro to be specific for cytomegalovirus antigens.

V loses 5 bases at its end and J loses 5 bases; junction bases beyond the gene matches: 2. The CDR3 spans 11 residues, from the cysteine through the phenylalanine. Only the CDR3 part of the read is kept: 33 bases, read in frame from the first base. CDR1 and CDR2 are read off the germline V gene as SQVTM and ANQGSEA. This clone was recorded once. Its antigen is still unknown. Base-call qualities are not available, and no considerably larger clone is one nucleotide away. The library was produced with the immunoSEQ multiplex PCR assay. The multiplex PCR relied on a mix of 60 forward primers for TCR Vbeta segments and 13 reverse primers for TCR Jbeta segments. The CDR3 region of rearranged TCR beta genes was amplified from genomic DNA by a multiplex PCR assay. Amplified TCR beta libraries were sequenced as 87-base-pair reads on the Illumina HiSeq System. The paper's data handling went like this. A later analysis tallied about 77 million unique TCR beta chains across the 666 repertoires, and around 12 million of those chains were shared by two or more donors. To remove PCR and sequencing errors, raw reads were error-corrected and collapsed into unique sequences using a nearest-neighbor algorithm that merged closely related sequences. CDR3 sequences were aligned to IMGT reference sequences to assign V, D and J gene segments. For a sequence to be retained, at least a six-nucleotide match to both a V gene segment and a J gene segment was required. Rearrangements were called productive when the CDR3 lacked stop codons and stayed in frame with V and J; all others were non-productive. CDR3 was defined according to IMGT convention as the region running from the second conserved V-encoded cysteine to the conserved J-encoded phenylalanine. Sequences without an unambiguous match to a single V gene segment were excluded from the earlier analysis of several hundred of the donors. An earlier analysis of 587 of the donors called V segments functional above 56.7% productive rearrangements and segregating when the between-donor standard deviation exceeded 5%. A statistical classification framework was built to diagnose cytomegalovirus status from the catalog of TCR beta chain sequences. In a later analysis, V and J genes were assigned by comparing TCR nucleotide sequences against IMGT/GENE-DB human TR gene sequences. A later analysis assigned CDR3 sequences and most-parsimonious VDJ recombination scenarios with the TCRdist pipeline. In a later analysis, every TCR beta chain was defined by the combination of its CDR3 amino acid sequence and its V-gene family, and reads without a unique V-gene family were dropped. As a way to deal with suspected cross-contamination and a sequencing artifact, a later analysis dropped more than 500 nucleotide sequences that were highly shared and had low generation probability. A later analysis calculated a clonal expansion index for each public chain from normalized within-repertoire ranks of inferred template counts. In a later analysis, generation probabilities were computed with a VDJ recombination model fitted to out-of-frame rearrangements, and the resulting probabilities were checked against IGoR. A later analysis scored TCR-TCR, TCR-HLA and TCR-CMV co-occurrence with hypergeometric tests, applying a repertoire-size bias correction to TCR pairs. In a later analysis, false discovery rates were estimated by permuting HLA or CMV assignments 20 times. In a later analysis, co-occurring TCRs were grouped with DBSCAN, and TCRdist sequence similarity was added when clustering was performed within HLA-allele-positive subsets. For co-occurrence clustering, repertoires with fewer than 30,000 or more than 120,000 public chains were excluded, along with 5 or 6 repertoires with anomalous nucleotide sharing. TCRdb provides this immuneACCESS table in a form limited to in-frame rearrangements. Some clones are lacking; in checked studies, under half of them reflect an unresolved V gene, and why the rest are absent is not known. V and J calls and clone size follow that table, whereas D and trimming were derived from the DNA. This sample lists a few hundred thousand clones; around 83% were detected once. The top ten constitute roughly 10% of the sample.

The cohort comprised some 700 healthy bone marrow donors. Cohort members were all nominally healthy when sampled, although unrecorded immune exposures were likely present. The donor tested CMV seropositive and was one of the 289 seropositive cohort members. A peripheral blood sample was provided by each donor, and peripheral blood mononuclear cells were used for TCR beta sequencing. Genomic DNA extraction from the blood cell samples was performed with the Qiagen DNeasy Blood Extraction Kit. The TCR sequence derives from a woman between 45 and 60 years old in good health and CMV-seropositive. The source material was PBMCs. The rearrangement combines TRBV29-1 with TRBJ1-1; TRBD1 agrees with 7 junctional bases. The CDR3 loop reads CSVPGGTEAFF. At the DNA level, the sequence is TGCAGCGTTCCAGGGGGGACTGAAGCTTTCTTT. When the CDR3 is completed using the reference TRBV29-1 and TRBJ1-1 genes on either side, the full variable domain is SAVISQKPSRDICQRGTSLTIQCQVDSQVTMMFWYRQQPGQSLTLIATANQGSEATYESGFVIDKFPISRPNLTFSTLTVSNMSPEDSSIYLCSVPGGTEAFFGQGTRLTVV.